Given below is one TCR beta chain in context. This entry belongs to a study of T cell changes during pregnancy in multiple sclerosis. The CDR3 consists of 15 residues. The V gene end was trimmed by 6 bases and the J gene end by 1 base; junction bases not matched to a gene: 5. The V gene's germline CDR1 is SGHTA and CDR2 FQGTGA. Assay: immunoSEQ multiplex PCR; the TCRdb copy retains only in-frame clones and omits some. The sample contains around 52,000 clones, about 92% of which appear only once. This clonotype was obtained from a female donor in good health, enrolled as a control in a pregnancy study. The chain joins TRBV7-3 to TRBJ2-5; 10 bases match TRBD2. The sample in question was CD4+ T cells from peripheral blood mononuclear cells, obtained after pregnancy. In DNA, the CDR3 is TGTGCCAGCAGTTTCGTAGCGGGGGGCCAAGAGACCCAGTACTTC. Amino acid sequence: CASSFVAGGQETQYF.